This section outlines one TCR beta chain sequence together with its context. The antigen remains undetermined. CDR3 length equals 15 residues. CDR1 is SGHTA, CDR2 FQGNSA, per germline. The V gene end was trimmed by 3 bases and the J gene end by 2 bases; junction bases not matched to a gene: 4. This entry is derived from a study of T cell responses to AZD1222 COVID-19 vaccine. Study-wide findings and caveats: Reportedly, nearly half the spike-specific TCRs target unmutated variant regions. Regions 160-218 and 743-854 dominated among vaccine-associated CD4 TCRs spanning spike. Mostly white British, mostly female donors; authors suggested clonal diversity may be underestimated.

TCRdb's copy holds only in-frame clones and misses some; the assay was immunoSEQ multiplex PCR. Among about 120,000 clones listed, about 90% were seen once. The sequences come from peripheral blood, collected on day 0 of AZD1222 vaccination. The source is an adult in good health. This chain uses TRBV7-2 with TRBJ2-5, with TRBD2 matching 9 bases. DNA for the CDR3: TGTGCCAGCAGCTTTCAGCGGGGGGCGCAAGAGACCCAGTACTTC. This sequence encodes CASSFQRGAQETQYF.